The 17 T cell receptor beta chains below were found in one sample sequenced in a study of T cell responses to AZD1222 COVID-19 vaccine (dated by TCRdb to about 2021). In the paper's terms, the time point label means: baseline before first vaccination. The protocol used for the library was the immunoSEQ multiplex PCR assay. This is the immuneACCESS table as TCRdb keeps it, with only in-frame sequences that have V and J called. A part of the clones is gone; compared with another copy, unresolved V genes explain less than half, and the rest is unexplained. The sample table records roughly 21,000 clones; around 82% of these occur just once. The ten largest clones capture about 43% of the sample. Sequencing was performed on peripheral blood, taken on day 0 of AZD1222 vaccination. Receptors were obtained from an adult in good health.

J is TRBJ1-1 and V is TRBV29-1, with D possibly TRBD1 on 5 matching bases. The CDR3 contains 12 residues. Germline-derived CDR1 and CDR2 are SQVTM and ANQGSEA. V was clipped by 8 bases and J by 4 bases, with 14 bases between them. Here the CDR3 reads CSLGGGSTEAFF. DNA of the CDR3: TGCAGCCTTGGGGGGGGATCCACTGAAGCTTTCTTT. The complete variable domain, with remaining parts taken from reference TRBV29-1 and TRBJ1-1, reads SAVISQKPSRDICQRGTSLTIQCQVDSQVTMMFWYRQQPGQSLTLIATANQGSEATYESGFVIDKFPISRPNLTFSTLTVSNMSPEDSSIYLCSLGGGSTEAFFGQGTRLTVV.

V is TRBV28 and J is TRBJ1-2, with 8 bases lining up with TRBD1. Germline V gene lookup returns CDR1 MDHEN and CDR2 SYDVKM. The CDR3 is 16 residues long. V shed 5 bases, J shed 0 bases, and the junction held 8 bases outside the gene matches. CDR3: CASSRTGSQPNYGYTF. The CDR3 nucleotides read TGTGCCAGCAGTCGGACAGGGTCTCAACCTAACTATGGCTACACCTTC.

In this sample, this clone turned up a few times. This chain connects TRBV7-6 to TRBJ2-1; D is ambiguous. The germline V gene has CDR1 SGHVS and CDR2 FNYEAQ. The V end lost 4 bases, the J end lost 5 bases, and 3 bases lay between the germline ends. The CDR3 has 11 residues. The CDR3 DNA is TGTGCCAGCAGCTCACACAATGAGCAGTTCTTC. It encodes CASSSHNEQFF.

This chain connects TRBV5-1 to TRBJ1-3, with D possibly being TRBD1 (6 bases). Between the trimmed V and J ends, which lost 4 bases and 0 bases, there was a span of 17 bases. Per germline, CDR1 SGHRS and CDR2 YFSETQ. The CDR3 sequence is 17 residues long. CDR3 residues: CASSVGDIPRSGNTIYF. CDR3 nucleotide sequence: TGCGCCAGCAGCGTAGGGGACATACCTCGCTCTGGAAACACCATATATTTT.

The chain carries TRBV7-2 and TRBJ1-5; D is undetermined. This CDR3 is 13 amino acids long. Between the trimmed V and J ends, which lost 5 bases and 4 bases, there was a span of 9 bases. Germline V gives CDR1 SGHTA, CDR2 FQGNSA. CDR3 sequence: CASSARSNQPQHF. The CDR3 coding sequence is TGTGCCAGCAGCGCCCGTTCAAATCAGCCCCAGCATTTT.

Only a few counts were recorded for this clone. The chain has TRBV7-3 and TRBJ1-1; no clear D gene. This CDR3 comprises 14 residues. Germline V gene sequence: CDR1 SGHTA, CDR2 FQGTGA. Trimming shortened V by 5 bases and J by 1 base, and 11 bases separated the two germline ends. CDR3 sequence (DNA): TGTGCCAGCAGCCTTAATGGGGAGAACACTGAAGCTTTCTTT. It is translated as CASSLNGENTEAFF.

DNA for the CDR3: TGTGCCAGCAGCTTAGGCCCCTACAATGAGCAGTTCTTC. Translating gives CASSLGPYNEQFF. V gene TRBV7-3 combines with J gene TRBJ2-1; D is unclear. Germline CDR1 and CDR2: SGHTA and FQGTGA. Trimming took off 2 bases at V and 2 bases at J, with 4 bases between the two ends. The CDR3 sequence is 13 residues long.

The chain carries TRBV10-1 and TRBJ1-1; D is possibly TRBD1 (5 bases). V gave up 8 bases and J gave up 1 base, with 11 bases separating them. This CDR3 is built from 13 residues. Germline V lookup: CDR1 WNHNN, CDR2 SYGVQD (reference sequence). In DNA form, the CDR3 reads TGCGCCAGCCGGAACAGGAGGAACACTGAAGCTTTCTTT. Residues: CASRNRRNTEAFF.

This clone is categorized as medium-sized. The chain employs TRBV28 and TRBJ2-6, with D uncertain. Germline-derived CDR1 and CDR2 are MDHEN and SYDVKM. The CDR3 runs to 17 residues. Trimming took off 1 base at V and 3 bases at J, with 13 bases between the two ends. Here the CDR3 reads CASSLSWPWSGANVLTF. CDR3 in DNA: TGTGCCAGCAGTTTATCGTGGCCTTGGAGTGGGGCCAACGTCCTGACTTTC.

V gene TRBV15 combines with J gene TRBJ2-5; 10 bases fit TRBD2. The CDR3 is 15 amino acids. CDR1 LNHNV and CDR2 YYDKDF come from the germline V gene (reference sequence). Trimming cost V 5 bases and J 5 bases; bases outside gene matches: 8. The CDR3 region is CATSSTLSGGETQYF. The CDR3 region has the DNA TGTGCCACCAGCTCCACACTTAGCGGGGGGGAGACCCAGTACTTC.

The rearrangement links TRBV7-9 to TRBJ1-2; TRBD1 matches at 7 bases. The CDR3 extends over 16 amino acids. V lost 5 bases to trimming and J lost 2 bases; unmatched junction nucleotides: 11. The germline gives CDR1 SEHNR, CDR2 FQNEAQ (reference sequence). The DNA of the CDR3 is TGTGCCAGCAGCGCAACAAGGGCGGACAGGAACTATGGCTACACCTTC. Its protein is CASSATRADRNYGYTF.

The rearrangement uses TRBV6-1 and TRBJ1-5; D might be TRBD1 (5 bases). The germline V and J ends were trimmed by 2 bases and 5 bases, with 7 bases remaining between them. Germline V lookup: CDR1 MNHNS, CDR2 SASEGT. This CDR3 is 13 amino acids long. CDR3 nucleotide sequence: TGTGCCAGCAGTGAAACAGGAGATCAGCCCCAGCATTTT. The encoded protein is CASSETGDQPQHF.

The chain joins TRBV4-2 to TRBJ2-3; 7 bases are a match to TRBD2. This CDR3 is 17 amino acids long. After removal of 0 bases from V and 3 bases from J, the junction contained 9 bases not matched to a gene. Germline CDR1 and CDR2: LGHNA and YNFKEQ. For the CDR3, the DNA is TGTGCCAGCAGCCAAGATCCTGGTCTAGCGGAAACAGATACGCAGTATTTT. Protein: CASSQDPGLAETDTQYF.

The rearrangement uses TRBV7-9 and TRBJ1-4; 7 bases match TRBD1. The CDR3 has 14 residues. Germline V gene lookup returns CDR1 SEHNR and CDR2 FQNEAQ (reference sequence). Unmatched junction bases numbered 6, after V lost 3 bases and J lost 8 bases. CDR3: CASSFDREREKLFF. CDR3 DNA sequence: TGTGCCAGCAGCTTCGACAGGGAGCGAGAAAAACTGTTTTTT.

This chain links TRBV28 with TRBJ1-5; tentatively, D is TRBD1 (5 bases). CDR1 is MDHEN and CDR2 is SYDVKM in the germline V gene. CDR3 length: 13 amino acids. V shed 11 bases and J shed 0 bases, with 11 bases lying between them. The CDR3 nucleotides are TGTGCCTCGGGACTTTATAGCAATCAGCCCCAGCATTTT. This encodes CASGLYSNQPQHF. Combining the CDR3 with reference TRBV28 and TRBJ1-5 gives the whole variable domain DVKVTQSSRYLVKRTGEKVFLECVQDMDHENMFWYRQDPGLGLRLIYFSYDVKMKEKGDIPEGYSVSREKKERFSLILESASTNQTSMYLCASGLYSNQPQHFGDGTRLSIL.

The chain joins TRBV24-1 to TRBJ2-1, with D possibly matching TRBD2 (6 bases). The germline V gene encodes CDR1 KGHDR and CDR2 SFDVKD. The CDR3 sequence is 14 residues long. Deletions cut 7 bases from V and 7 bases from J, with 16 bases between. CDR3 sequence: CATSPGTDLNEQFF. Here the CDR3 DNA reads TGTGCCACCAGCCCCGGGACTGACCTTAATGAGCAGTTCTTC.

The chain employs TRBV10-3 and TRBJ1-1; D perhaps matches TRBD1 (6 bases). The V and J ends lost 5 bases and 3 bases respectively, with 7 bases between them. Germline V gives CDR1 ENHRY, CDR2 SYGVKD. The CDR3 is 12 residues long. CDR3 in DNA: TGTGCCATCAGTCACAGGGACACTGAAGCTTTCTTT. Translated, it gives CAISHRDTEAFF.